The T cell receptor beta chain under discussion was sequenced for a study of blood T cell repertoires in COVID-19. The table came from immunoSEQ multiplex PCR; TCRdb's copy has only in-frame clones and leaves some out. The data hold some 260,000 clones, with approximately 90% observed a single time. V was cut by 1 base and J by 0 bases, with 7 bases left in between. Germline values: CDR1 LGHNA, CDR2 YNFKEQ. This CDR3 has 14 residues. The sample taken for sequencing was peripheral blood. The source is a woman aged 25 to 39 with COVID-19, enrolled during active disease. The chain recombines TRBV4-2 with TRBJ2-7, with D uncertain. In nucleotides, the CDR3 is TGTGCCAGCAGCCAAGCGCAGTCCTCCTACGAGCAGTACTTC. Translated, it gives CASSQAQSSYEQYF.